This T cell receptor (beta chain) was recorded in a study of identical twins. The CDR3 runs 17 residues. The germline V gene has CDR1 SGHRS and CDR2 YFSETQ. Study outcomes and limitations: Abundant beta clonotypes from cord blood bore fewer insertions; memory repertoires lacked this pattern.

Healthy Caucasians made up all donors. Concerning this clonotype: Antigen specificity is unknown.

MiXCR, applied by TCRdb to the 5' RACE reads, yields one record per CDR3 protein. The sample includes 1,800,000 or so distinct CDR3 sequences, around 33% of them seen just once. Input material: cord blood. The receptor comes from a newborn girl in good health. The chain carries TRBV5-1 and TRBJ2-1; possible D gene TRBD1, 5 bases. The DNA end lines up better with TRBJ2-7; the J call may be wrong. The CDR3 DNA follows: TGCGCCAGCAGCCTGGAAACAATTCTAAGGGGCTACAATGAGCAGTACTTC. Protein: CASSLETILRGYNEQYF.